What follows are 29 T cell receptor beta chains derived from one specimen sequenced in a study of T cells in Graves' hyperthyroidism and ophthalmopathy. Amplification of TCR beta CDR3 regions was performed using RNA transcripts as template. In the first-round RT-PCR of the TCR CDR3, the HTBI primer set was used. TCRdb independently ran MiXCR on the multiplex PCR reads; one entry per CDR3 protein. The profile shows roughly 290,000 distinct CDR3 sequences, 15% to 20% of them singletons. Sequencing was performed on blood. These receptors all come from an older woman with Graves' ophthalmopathy.

This clonotype was counted ten times or more. This rearrangement joins TRBV27 to TRBJ2-1; 13 nucleotides align to TRBD2. The CDR3 is 16 residues long. Germline CDR1 is MNHEY and CDR2 is SMNVEV (reference sequence). Trimming took 5 bases from V and 1 from J; bases not matched to a gene: 2. CDR3 in amino acids: CASSRGLAGSYNEQFF. In DNA form, the CDR3 reads TGTGCCAGCAGTCGGGGACTAGCGGGATCCTACAATGAGCAGTTCTTC.

This clonotype was observed many times. The chain recombines TRBV11-2 with TRBJ2-7, with D possibly TRBD2 on 5 matching bases. Germline values: CDR1 SGHAT, CDR2 FQNNGV. There are 18 residues in the CDR3. With 0 bases removed from V and 5 bases from J, the gap between germline ends came to 23 bases. CDR3 protein: CASSLDKQDQIASHEQYF. The CDR3 DNA is TGTGCCAGCAGCTTAGACAAGCAAGACCAGATAGCGTCCCACGAGCAGTACTTC. The whole variable domain, remainder taken from reference TRBV11-2 and TRBJ2-7, is EAGVAQSPRYKIIEKRQSVAFWCNPISGHATLYWYQQILGQGPKLLIQFQNNGVVDDSQLPKDRFSAERLKGVDSTLKIQPAKLEDSAVYLCASSLDKQDQIASHEQYFGPGTRLTVT.

This clonotype was seen ten or more times. The chain is built from TRBV4-3 and TRBJ2-3; weak D call: TRBD1 (5 bases). Trimming shortened V by 0 bases and J by 5 bases, and 12 bases separated the two germline ends. The CDR3 loop spans 15 amino acids. Germline CDR1 LGHNA, CDR2 YSLEER. The CDR3 DNA is TGCGCCAGCAGCCAAGATCCCACAGGACGAGATACGCAGTATTTT. The encoded protein is CASSQDPTGRDTQYF.

The V and J genes are TRBV18 and TRBJ2-1; weak D call: TRBD1 (5 bases). This CDR3 comprises 15 residues. CDR1 is KGHSH and CDR2 is LQKENI in the germline V gene. Between the trimmed V and J ends, which lost 2 bases and 3 bases, there was a span of 11 bases. CDR3 protein: CASSPKGNDYNEQFF. The DNA of the CDR3 is TGTGCCAGCTCACCAAAGGGGAATGACTACAATGAGCAGTTCTTC.

This clonotype was detected many times. The chain recombines TRBV13 with TRBJ1-6, with 10 bases lining up with TRBD1. The V and J ends lost 5 bases and 6 bases, in that order; junction bases with no gene match: 4. CDR3 size: 15 residues. CDR1 is PRHDT, CDR2 FYEKMQ, per germline (reference sequence). As DNA, the CDR3 is TGTGCCAGCAGCCTCCGGGACAGGGGTAATTCACCCCTCCACTTT. It encodes CASSLRDRGNSPLHF.

This clonotype came up many times. V and J are TRBV7-9 and TRBJ2-5; D gene ambiguous. V dropped 5 bases and J dropped 0 bases, with 10 bases sitting between them. This CDR3 is 14 amino acids long. Germline CDR1 SEHNR, CDR2 FQNEAQ (reference sequence). CDR3 protein: CASSRPSDQETQYF. CDR3 DNA: TGTGCCAGCAGCCGACCTTCGGACCAAGAGACCCAGTACTTC.

J is TRBJ1-5 and V is TRBV6-6; 9 bases match TRBD1. CDR3 length equals 20 residues. CDR1 is MNHNY and CDR2 is SVGAGI in the germline V gene (reference sequence). With V trimmed by 0 bases and J by 0 bases, 12 bases remained unmatched. DNA for the CDR3: TGTGCCAGCAGTTACTCCGGTCGGGGACAGGGATCTTATAGCAATCAGCCCCAGCATTTT. Translation gives CASSYSGRGQGSYSNQPQHF.

This clonotype was recorded many times. The chain has TRBV12-3 or TRBV12-4 and TRBJ2-5; 7 positions match TRBD2. The CDR3 consists of 17 residues. Trimming removed 6 bases from V and 2 bases from J; junction bases left unmatched: 15. The CDR3, as DNA: TGTGCCAGCAGCTCCCGAGTCGGGACTAATCAGCAAGAGACCCAGTACTTC. It codes for CASSSRVGTNQQETQYF.

At least ten counts were recorded for this clonotype. The chain uses TRBV12-3 or TRBV12-4 and TRBJ2-1; 9 nucleotides align to TRBD2. V lost 4 bases and J lost 0; bases outside the gene matches: 7. The CDR3 spans 17 residues. CDR3 protein: CASSSLAGASSYNEQFF. The CDR3 bases are TGTGCCAGCAGTTCTTTAGCGGGAGCGAGCTCCTACAATGAGCAGTTCTTC.

This clonotype was observed at least ten times. J is TRBJ2-5 and V is TRBV5-1; D unclear. V was clipped by 2 bases and J by 5 bases, with 13 bases between them. CDR1 SGHRS and CDR2 YFSETQ come from the germline V gene. The CDR3 is 14 amino acids. CDR3 loop: CASSLNKGSETQYF. The CDR3, as DNA: TGCGCCAGCAGCTTAAACAAAGGAAGTGAGACCCAGTACTTC.

This chain uses TRBV7-8 with TRBJ2-3; D is perhaps TRBD2 (5 bases). Germline assignment: CDR1 SGHVS and CDR2 FQNEAQ. Trimming took 1 base from V and 6 from J, leaving 14 bases between them. The length of the CDR3 is 15 residues. The CDR3 coding sequence is TGTGCCAGCAGCTTAGTGCCCGGGAATGGGGATACGCAGTATTTT. Protein product: CASSLVPGNGDTQYF.

This clonotype was seen ten or more times. The rearrangement joins TRBV20-1 to TRBJ1-1; possibly TRBD1 for D (6 bases). The CDR3 loop spans 15 amino acids. The V end lost 5 bases, the J end lost 1 base, and 17 bases lay between the germline ends. The germline gives CDR1 DFQATT, CDR2 SNEGSKA (reference sequence). CDR3: CSAATPGTPNTEAFF. The CDR3 DNA follows: TGCAGTGCTGCAACACCCGGGACACCGAACACTGAAGCTTTCTTT.

This clonotype was counted many times. This CDR3 reads CASSTGTGRGAFF. The DNA of the CDR3 is TGTGCCAGCAGCACCGGGACAGGGCGCGGAGCTTTCTTT. This chain links TRBV13 with TRBJ1-1, with 9 bases aligning to TRBD1. CDR1 is PRHDT and CDR2 is FYEKMQ in the germline V gene (reference sequence). The CDR3 is 13 amino acids. The V gene end was trimmed by 5 bases and the J gene end by 10 bases; junction bases not matched to a gene: 8.

This clonotype has only a few counts. The V and J genes are TRBV20-1 and TRBJ2-7; 7 bases are a match to TRBD1. Germline V CDR1 and CDR2: DFQATT, SNEGSKA (reference sequence). The ends lost 0 bases at V and 1 base at J; junction bases unmatched: 6. The CDR3 sequence is 15 residues long. The CDR3 DNA is TGCAGTGCTAGAGACGACAGGGAGTTATCCTACGAGCAGTACTTC. Translation gives CSARDDRELSYEQYF.

This clonotype was detected many times. In nucleotides, the CDR3 is TGTGCCAGCAGCTTAGTGTCGCTAGCGGGGGGCACAGATACGCAGTATTTT. It yields the protein CASSLVSLAGGTDTQYF. This chain joins TRBV7-6 and TRBJ2-3; 10 bases agree with TRBD2. Germline loops: CDR1 SGHVS, CDR2 FNYEAQ. The CDR3 length is 17 residues. Trimming removed 1 base from V and 1 base from J; junction bases left unmatched: 5.

At least ten counts were recorded for this clonotype. The rearrangement uses TRBV28 and TRBJ2-3, with 9 bases aligning to TRBD1. Germline-derived CDR1 and CDR2 are MDHEN and SYDVKM. V gave up 5 bases and J gave up 5 bases; unmatched junction bases: 8. The CDR3 is 15 residues long. The CDR3 sequence: CASSNSGTGIDTQYF. CDR3 bases: TGTGCCAGCAGTAACTCCGGGACAGGGATAGATACGCAGTATTTT. The variable domain in full, completed from reference TRBV28 and TRBJ2-3, reads DVKVTQSSRYLVKRTGEKVFLECVQDMDHENMFWYRQDPGLGLRLIYFSYDVKMKEKGDIPEGYSVSREKKERFSLILESASTNQTSMYLCASSNSGTGIDTQYFGPGTRLTVL.

This clonotype occurred many times. The rearrangement joins TRBV7-9 to TRBJ2-1; D might be TRBD2 (5 bases). Trimming took 2 bases from V and 0 from J, leaving 8 bases between them. Looked up from germline, CDR1 is SEHNR and CDR2 is FQNEAQ (reference sequence). CDR3 length: 15 residues. For the CDR3, the DNA is TGTGCCAGCAGCTTATCTGCGGGCTCCTACAATGAGCAGTTCTTC. Encoded protein: CASSLSAGSYNEQFF.

The chain combines TRBV4-1 with TRBJ1-1; maybe TRBD1 (5 bases). The CDR3 totals 18 residues. Germline CDR1 MGHRA, CDR2 YSYEKL. V was pared by 1 base and J by 4 bases, with 22 bases between. CDR3: CASSQGGREAISVTEAFF. For the CDR3, the DNA is TGCGCCAGCAGCCAAGGTGGCAGGGAGGCCATTAGTGTCACTGAAGCTTTCTTT.

This chain uses TRBV28 with TRBJ1-4; D is uncertain. Germline V gene sequence: CDR1 MDHEN, CDR2 SYDVKM. This CDR3 spans 15 amino acids. The V and J ends lost 2 bases and 6 bases respectively, with 13 bases between them. CDR3 coding DNA: TGTGCCAGCAGTTTAAGTTGGGAACGGGATGAAAAACTGTTTTTT. This translates into CASSLSWERDEKLFF.

In its sample, this clonotype was seen a few times. The V gene is TRBV7-9, the J gene TRBJ2-6, with D unclear. CDR3 length: 16 residues. Germline CDR1 reads SEHNR; CDR2 reads FQNEAQ (reference sequence). Between the trimmed V and J ends, which lost 2 bases and 1 base, there was a span of 9 bases. CDR3 sequence reads: CASSLRVVSGANVLTF. The CDR3 DNA reads TGTGCCAGCAGCTTAAGGGTAGTGTCTGGGGCCAACGTCCTGACTTTC.

The chain employs TRBV6-2 or TRBV6-3 and TRBJ2-1; D might be TRBD2 (5 bases). Germline V gives CDR1 MNHEY, CDR2 SVGEGT. CDR3 length: 11 amino acids. Trimming took off 8 bases at V and 7 bases at J, with 9 bases between the two ends. The CDR3 loop is CASQRLNEQFF. The CDR3 region has the DNA TGTGCCAGCCAAAGACTAAATGAGCAGTTCTTC.

This clonotype was counted many times. The gene calls are TRBV10-3 and TRBJ2-3; tentatively, D is TRBD1 (6 bases). Germline lookup yields CDR1 ENHRY and CDR2 SYGVKD. The CDR3 spans 13 residues. Between the trimmed V and J ends, which lost 1 base and 6 bases, there was a span of 8 bases. The CDR3 loop is CAISEYRDDTQYF. CDR3 nucleotide sequence: TGTGCCATCAGTGAGTACAGGGACGATACGCAGTATTTT.

In this sample, this clonotype turned up many times. Written as DNA, the CDR3 is TGTGCCAGCTCAGGAGGAGTGGGACAGTCGCAGTTCTTC. As protein: CASSGGVGQSQFF. The rearrangement uses TRBV18 and TRBJ2-1; 7 bases align to TRBD1. Trimming at V came to 5 bases and at J to 12 bases, leaving 10 bases not matched to a gene. Germline V lookup: CDR1 KGHSH, CDR2 LQKENI. CDR3 length: 13 residues.

This clonotype has at least ten counts. This chain's CDR3 is CASSPGPFYGYTF. DNA of the CDR3: TGTGCCAGCAGCCCGGGTCCGTTCTATGGCTACACCTTC. The chain carries TRBV7-9 and TRBJ1-2, with no clear D. Germline V gene lookup returns CDR1 SEHNR and CDR2 FQNEAQ (reference sequence). This CDR3 has 13 residues. V was pared by 5 bases and J by 4 bases, with 11 bases between.

This clonotype has just a few counts. This rearrangement joins TRBV5-1 to TRBJ2-7; 7 bases align to TRBD1. V gave up 7 bases and J gave up 4 bases; unmatched junction bases: 8. The germline V gene has CDR1 SGHRS and CDR2 YFSETQ. The CDR3 is 13 amino acids. CDR3 residues: CASSPGTVYEQYF. CDR3 coding DNA: TGCGCCAGCTCCCCCGGGACAGTATACGAGCAGTACTTC.

This clonotype was found many times. The J gene is TRBJ2-7, the V gene TRBV12-3 or TRBV12-4; the match to TRBD2 covers 15 bases. Trimming removed 4 bases from V and 7 bases from J; junction bases left unmatched: 8. CDR3 length: 16 residues. This CDR3 reads CASSSTGTSGRREQYF. Written as DNA, the CDR3 is TGTGCCAGCAGTTCAACCGGGACTAGCGGGAGGAGGGAGCAGTACTTC.

This clonotype came up a few times. This chain links TRBV6-1 with TRBJ1-4; a weak D match, TRBD1 (6 bases). This CDR3 has 14 residues. Per the germline V gene, CDR1 is MNHNS and CDR2 is SASEGT. The germline V and J ends were trimmed by 6 bases and 7 bases, with 15 bases remaining between them. The CDR3 DNA is TGTGCCAGCAGGAACGGGGGGGGCTTTGAAAAACTGTTTTTT. This encodes CASRNGGGFEKLFF.

This clonotype showed up many times. The V call is TRBV6-2 or TRBV6-3, the J call TRBJ1-5; D not certain. Germline V CDR1 and CDR2: MNHEY, SVGEGT. CDR3 size: 14 residues. V was clipped by 2 bases and J by 11 bases, with 16 bases between them. The CDR3 DNA is TGTGCCAGCAGTTACATGGGCGAAGTATCAGCCCAGCATTTT. It translates to CASSYMGEVSAQHF.

There are many counts of this clonotype. V and J are TRBV2 and TRBJ2-3; D unresolved. CDR1 SNHLY and CDR2 FYNNEI come from the germline V gene. V gave up 6 bases and J gave up 6 bases, with 13 bases separating them. The CDR3 loop spans 13 amino acids. The CDR3 is CASSRLEEDTQYF. The CDR3 DNA sequence: TGTGCCAGCAGCCGACTCGAGGAGGATACGCAGTATTTT.